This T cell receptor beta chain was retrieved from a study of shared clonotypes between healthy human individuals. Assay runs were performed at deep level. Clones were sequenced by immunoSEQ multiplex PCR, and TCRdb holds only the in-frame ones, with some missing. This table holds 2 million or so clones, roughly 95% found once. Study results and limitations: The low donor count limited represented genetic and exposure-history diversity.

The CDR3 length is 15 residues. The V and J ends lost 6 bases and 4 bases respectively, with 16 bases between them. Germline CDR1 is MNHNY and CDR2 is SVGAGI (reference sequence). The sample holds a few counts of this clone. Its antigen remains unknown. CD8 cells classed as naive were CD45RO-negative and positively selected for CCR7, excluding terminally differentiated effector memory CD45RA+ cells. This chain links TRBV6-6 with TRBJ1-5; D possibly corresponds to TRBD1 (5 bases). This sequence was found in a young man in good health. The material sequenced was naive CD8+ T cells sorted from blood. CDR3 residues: CASRNGDVPNQPQHF. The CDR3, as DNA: TGTGCCAGCAGAAACGGGGACGTCCCGAATCAGCCCCAGCATTTT.